Listed here are 26 T cell receptor beta chains from one sample, sequenced in a study of blood T cell repertoires in COVID-19. Sequencing used immunoSEQ multiplex PCR; TCRdb keeps in-frame clones, though not all of them. There are roughly 58,000 clones in the sample; 76% occur only once, and approximately 20% lies in the top ten. The specimen sequenced was peripheral blood. The receptor set was obtained from a man in his forties or fifties with active or convalescent COVID-19.

This chain joins TRBV10-2 and TRBJ2-1; 9 bases fit TRBD2. Germline V gives CDR1 WSHSY, CDR2 SAAADI. V shed 0 bases, J shed 14 bases, and the junction held 17 bases outside the gene matches. The CDR3 runs to 17 residues. The CDR3 nucleotides read TGCGCCAGCAGTGAGTCGAACTTCTTTAGCGGGAGAGGGGCGGAGTTCTTC. Amino acid sequence: CASSESNFFSGRGAEFF.

V usage is TRBV7-2 and J usage is TRBJ2-5; 8 bases line up with TRBD1. CDR3 length: 15 amino acids. The germline CDR1 and CDR2 sequences are SGHTA and FQGNSA. V dropped 5 bases and J dropped 2; count of bases not matched to a gene: 7. In DNA form, the CDR3 reads TGTGCCAGCAGCCTCACCGGGACAGGACAAGAGACCCAGTACTTC. This sequence encodes CASSLTGTGQETQYF.

This rearrangement joins TRBV19 to TRBJ1-4; TRBD1 matches 7 bases. The CDR3 contains 17 residues. Germline-derived CDR1 and CDR2 are LNHDA and SQIVND (reference sequence). Trimming cost V 2 bases and J 0 bases; bases outside gene matches: 6. This chain's CDR3 is CASSIMSGGATNEKLFF. DNA of the CDR3: TGTGCCAGTAGTATAATGTCAGGGGGAGCAACTAATGAAAAACTGTTTTTT.

The genes are TRBV4-2 and TRBJ2-3; 9 nucleotides match TRBD1. The CDR3 consists of 19 residues. The V gene end was trimmed by 4 bases and the J gene end by 1 base; junction bases not matched to a gene: 15. The germline CDR1 and CDR2 sequences are LGHNA and YNFKEQ. In nucleotides, the CDR3 is TGTGCCAGCAGCCCCCGAGGGGGCACAGGGGGCGGGGGCACAGATACGCAGTATTTT. Translation: CASSPRGGTGGGGTDTQYF.

The chain uses TRBV7-2 and TRBJ1-2; tentative D call: TRBD1 (5 bases). Germline V gene data show CDR1 as SGHTA and CDR2 as FQGNSA. This CDR3 comprises 16 residues. The V gene lost 11 bases and the J gene lost 4 bases, with 26 bases spanning the gap. CDR3 coding DNA: TGTGCCGAGGCTGATGTCGGGGGACTCAGCCTCTATGGCTACACCTTC. Its translation is CAEADVGGLSLYGYTF.

CDR3 residues: CASSITSGGTYNEQFF. The CDR3 DNA is TGTGCCAGCAGCATCACTAGCGGGGGCACCTACAATGAGCAGTTCTTC. This chain uses TRBV7-2 with TRBJ2-1, with TRBD2 matching 11 bases. Germline V CDR1 and CDR2: SGHTA, FQGNSA. The CDR3 is made up of 16 amino acids. V dropped 5 bases and J dropped 2; count of bases not matched to a gene: 5.

As concerns this clone: The sample contains more than one DNA sequence encoding this CDR3. This chain uses TRBV27 with TRBJ1-6, with a tentative D call TRBD1 (5 bases). Per germline, CDR1 MNHEY and CDR2 SMNVEV (reference sequence). V was clipped by 5 bases and J by 7 bases, with 9 bases between them. The CDR3 spans 13 residues. For the CDR3, the DNA is TGTGCCAGCAGTCCCCGGGGGAATTCACCCCTCCACTTT. Translation gives CASSPRGNSPLHF.

The CDR3 protein is CASSSDRRFNYGYTF. Written as DNA, the CDR3 is TGTGCCAGCAGTTCCGACCGCAGGTTTAATTATGGCTACACCTTC. The gene calls are TRBV25-1 and TRBJ1-2, with unresolved D. V dropped 5 bases and J dropped 5 bases, with 18 bases sitting between them. Germline CDR1 MGHDK, CDR2 SYGVNS. This CDR3 contains 15 residues.

The J gene is TRBJ2-2, the V gene TRBV7-3; no definite D call. The CDR3 loop spans 16 amino acids. With 3 bases removed from V and 0 bases from J, the gap between germline ends came to 11 bases. Germline loops: CDR1 SGHTA, CDR2 FQGTGA. CDR3 bases: TGTGCCAGCAGCTTCTCTGCAGGCGCGAACACCGGGGAGCTGTTTTTT. It encodes CASSFSAGANTGELFF.

Note on this clone: Distinct nucleotide sequences in the sample also encode this CDR3. The rearrangement links TRBV9 to TRBJ1-1, with D possibly matching TRBD1 (6 bases). Trimming shortened V by 2 bases and J by 0 bases, and 8 bases separated the two germline ends. The V gene's germline CDR1 is SGDLS and CDR2 YYNGEE. The CDR3 runs to 14 residues. CDR3 nucleotides: TGTGCCAGCAGCGTGACAGGCTTGAACACTGAAGCTTTCTTT. Translated: CASSVTGLNTEAFF.

The V and J genes are TRBV7-3 and TRBJ2-3; D possibly corresponds to TRBD2 (5 bases). V was pared by 1 base and J by 0 bases, with 5 bases between. The germline V gene has CDR1 SGHTA and CDR2 FQGTGA. This CDR3 contains 14 residues. The CDR3 protein is CASSLSGSTDTQYF. The CDR3 coding sequence is TGTGCCAGCAGCTTAAGCGGGAGCACAGATACGCAGTATTTT.

As DNA, the CDR3 is TGTGCCAGCAGCTTTACAGGGGGCGTAAACACTGAAGCTTTCTTT. Its protein product is CASSFTGGVNTEAFF. The rearrangement uses TRBV7-9 and TRBJ1-1, with 9 bases that match TRBD1. The CDR3 runs 15 residues. Germline loops: CDR1 SEHNR, CDR2 FQNEAQ (reference sequence). The junction had 4 bases not matched to a gene; V was cut back by 3 bases and J by 2 bases.

This clone was detected ten times or more. The chain uses TRBV27 and TRBJ2-7, with 7 bases matching TRBD2. The CDR3 is 13 amino acids. V lost 4 bases, J lost 4 bases, and 4 bases stayed unmatched. Germline values: CDR1 MNHEY, CDR2 SMNVEV (reference sequence). CDR3 loop: CASSSGGGYEQYF. The CDR3 DNA reads as TGTGCCAGCAGTTCGGGGGGAGGATACGAGCAGTACTTC.

The chain carries TRBV5-4 and TRBJ2-5; 11 bases align to TRBD2. Losses at the gene ends were 0 bases for V and 4 bases for J; bases not matched to a gene: 5. From germline, CDR1 is SGHNT and CDR2 YYREEE (reference sequence). The length of the CDR3 is 16 residues. The CDR3 DNA reads TGTGCCAGCAGCTTGGCCAGGCTAGCGGGGGGAGAGACCCAGTACTTC. This sequence encodes CASSLARLAGGETQYF. Full variable domain (outside the CDR3, taken from reference TRBV5-4 and TRBJ2-5): ETGVTQSPTHLIKTRGQQVTLRCSSQSGHNTVSWYQQALGQGPQFIFQYYREEENGRGNFPPRFSGLQFPNYSSELNVNALELDDSALYLCASSLARLAGGETQYFGPGTRLLVL.

This clone came up a few times. The chain uses TRBV5-1 and TRBJ2-2; 10 bases are a match to TRBD2. The germline CDR1 and CDR2 sequences are SGHRS and YFSETQ. Trimming took 3 bases from V and 8 from J; bases not matched to a gene: 10. The CDR3 is 16 amino acids. The CDR3 loop is CASSWTSGNLGGELFF. The CDR3 DNA sequence: TGCGCCAGCAGCTGGACTAGCGGTAACCTCGGGGGGGAGCTGTTTTTT.

The chain employs TRBV3-1 (or the pseudogene TRBV3-2) and TRBJ2-7; a possible D gene is TRBD2 (5 bases). Looked up from germline, CDR1 is LGHDT and CDR2 is YNNKEL (reference sequence). The CDR3 is 13 residues long. V was cut by 0 bases and J by 5 bases, with 8 bases left in between. This CDR3 is CASSQDPGDEQYF. The CDR3 DNA sequence: TGTGCCAGCAGCCAAGATCCCGGGGACGAGCAGTACTTC.

The genes are TRBV18 and TRBJ1-5; D gene uncertain. CDR3 length: 13 residues. V lost 3 bases to trimming and J lost 4 bases, with 7 bases between them. Germline V lookup: CDR1 KGHSH, CDR2 LQKENI. The DNA for the CDR3 is TGTGCCAGCTCACCTAGCCCAAATCAGCCCCAGCATTTT. Residues: CASSPSPNQPQHF. Drawing the rest from reference TRBV18 and TRBJ1-5, the complete variable domain is NAGVMQNPRHLVRRRGQEARLRCSPMKGHSHVYWYRQLPEEGLKFMVYLQKENIIDESGMPKERFSAEFPKEGPSILRIQQVVRGDSAAYFCASSPSPNQPQHFGDGTRLSIL.

CDR3: CASSIEWSNSNQPQHF. Written as DNA, the CDR3 is TGTGCCAGTAGTATAGAGTGGTCTAATAGCAATCAGCCCCAGCATTTT. The gene calls are TRBV19 and TRBJ1-5, with unresolved D. Germline assignment: CDR1 LNHDA and CDR2 SQIVND (reference sequence). This CDR3 is 16 amino acids long. Trimming pared 0 bases from V and 0 bases from J, leaving 9 bases between.

V gene TRBV7-6 combines with J gene TRBJ1-1; D not certain. The V gene's germline CDR1 is SGHVS and CDR2 FNYEAQ. This CDR3 has 14 residues. V dropped 5 bases and J dropped 1 base, with 11 bases sitting between them. As DNA, the CDR3 is TGTGCCAGCAGCCCCGTGGGAGGGAACACTGAAGCTTTCTTT. It codes for CASSPVGGNTEAFF.

For the CDR3, the DNA is TGTGCCAGCAGTGATTGGCTGAGCGGCACCGGGGAGCTGTTTTTT. Protein product: CASSDWLSGTGELFF. This rearrangement joins TRBV2 to TRBJ2-2; TRBD2 might be the D (5 bases). The CDR3 consists of 15 residues. The V end lost 3 bases, the J end lost 4 bases, and 12 bases lay between the germline ends. Germline-derived CDR1 and CDR2 are SNHLY and FYNNEI.

The chain carries TRBV20-1 and TRBJ2-5; TRBD1 matches at 7 bases. Germline values: CDR1 DFQATT, CDR2 SNEGSKA (reference sequence). Losses at the gene ends were 3 bases for V and 5 bases for J; bases not matched to a gene: 6. This CDR3 contains 13 residues. This chain's CDR3 is CSASYQQGETQYF. CDR3 nucleotides: TGCAGTGCTAGTTACCAACAGGGGGAGACCCAGTACTTC.

The chain is built from TRBV18 and TRBJ1-2, with D unresolved. Germline CDR1 and CDR2: KGHSH and LQKENI. CDR3 length: 13 amino acids. Trimming left V 0 bases short and J 6 bases short, with 8 bases between. The CDR3 loop is CASSPPQVNGYTF. As DNA, the CDR3 is TGTGCCAGCTCACCACCTCAGGTGAATGGCTACACCTTC.

V and J are TRBV3-1 (or the pseudogene TRBV3-2) and TRBJ1-2; TRBD1 aligns across 8 bases. The germline gives CDR1 LGHDT, CDR2 YNNKEL (reference sequence). The CDR3 spans 15 residues. Trimming took 2 bases from V and 6 from J; bases not matched to a gene: 8. In nucleotides, the CDR3 is TGTGCCAGCAGCCAACACTCGGGACAGGCGGATGGCTACACCTTC. Translated, it gives CASSQHSGQADGYTF.

This clone is a singleton in its sample. The J gene is TRBJ1-1, the V gene TRBV28, with D possibly being TRBD1 (5 bases). CDR1 and CDR2 from the germline V gene are MDHEN and SYDVKM. The CDR3 is 13 amino acids. V was shortened by 2 bases and J by 12 bases, with 16 bases between the two germline ends. The CDR3 region is CASSLQGMASTFF. The CDR3 DNA reads as TGTGCCAGCAGTTTACAGGGTATGGCGTCGACTTTCTTT.

This chain links TRBV5-1 with TRBJ2-3, with D uncertain. CDR1 SGHRS and CDR2 YFSETQ come from the germline V gene. CDR3 size: 14 residues. V was trimmed by 6 bases and J by 0 bases, leaving 11 bases between them. CDR3 in amino acids: CASTRSSSTDTQYF. Here the CDR3 DNA reads TGCGCCAGCACTAGATCATCTAGCACAGATACGCAGTATTTT.

V and J are TRBV5-6 and TRBJ1-6; D may be TRBD1 (5 bases). Germline CDR1 SGHDT, CDR2 YYEEEE. The CDR3 is 15 residues long. Trimming took off 4 bases at V and 8 bases at J, with 16 bases between the two ends. This CDR3 is CASSPGGTRYSPLHF. CDR3 in DNA: TGTGCCAGCAGCCCTGGCGGGACGAGATATTCACCCCTCCACTTT.